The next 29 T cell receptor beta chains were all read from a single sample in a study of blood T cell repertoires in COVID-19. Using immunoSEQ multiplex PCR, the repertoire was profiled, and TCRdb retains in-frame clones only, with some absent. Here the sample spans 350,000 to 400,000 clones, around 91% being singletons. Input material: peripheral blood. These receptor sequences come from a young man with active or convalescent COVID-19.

As DNA, the CDR3 is TGTGCCAGCTCACCAACGGCTAGCGGGAGGGCCGGAGAGACCCAGTACTTC. Residues: CASSPTASGRAGETQYF. The rearrangement links TRBV18 to TRBJ2-5; 12 nucleotides align to TRBD2. V shed 2 bases and J 4 bases; nucleotides not matched to a gene: 8. CDR3 length: 17 amino acids. Germline V gene lookup returns CDR1 KGHSH and CDR2 LQKENI.

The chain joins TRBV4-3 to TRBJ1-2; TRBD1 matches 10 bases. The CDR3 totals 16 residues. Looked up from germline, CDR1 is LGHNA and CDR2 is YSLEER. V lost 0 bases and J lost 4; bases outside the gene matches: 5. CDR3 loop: CASSQDRDRGRYGYTF. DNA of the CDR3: TGCGCCAGCAGCCAAGACCGGGACAGGGGCCGCTATGGCTACACCTTC.

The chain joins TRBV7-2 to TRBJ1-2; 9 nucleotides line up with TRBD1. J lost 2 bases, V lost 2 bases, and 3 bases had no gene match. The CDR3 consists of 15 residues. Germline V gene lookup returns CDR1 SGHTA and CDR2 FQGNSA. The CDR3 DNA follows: TGTGCCAGCAGCTTAAGGACAGGGGTCAACTATGGCTACACCTTC. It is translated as CASSLRTGVNYGYTF.

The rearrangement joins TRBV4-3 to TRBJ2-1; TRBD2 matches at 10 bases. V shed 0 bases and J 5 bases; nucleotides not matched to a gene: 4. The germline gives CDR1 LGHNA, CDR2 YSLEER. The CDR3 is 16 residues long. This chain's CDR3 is CASSQDKAGGNNEQFF. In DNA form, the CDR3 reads TGCGCCAGCAGCCAAGATAAAGCGGGGGGGAACAATGAGCAGTTCTTC.

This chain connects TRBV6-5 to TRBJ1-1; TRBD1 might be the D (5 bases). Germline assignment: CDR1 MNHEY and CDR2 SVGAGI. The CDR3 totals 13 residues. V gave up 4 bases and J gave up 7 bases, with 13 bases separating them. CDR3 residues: CASSWGGLGEAFF. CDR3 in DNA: TGTGCCAGCAGTTGGGGGGGGTTGGGTGAAGCTTTCTTT.

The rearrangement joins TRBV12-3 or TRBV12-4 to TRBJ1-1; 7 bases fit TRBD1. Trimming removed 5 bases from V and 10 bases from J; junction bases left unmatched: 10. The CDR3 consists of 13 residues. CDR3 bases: TGTGCCAGCAGTACCCCGACAGGGAAGGCAGCTTTCTTT. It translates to CASSTPTGKAAFF.

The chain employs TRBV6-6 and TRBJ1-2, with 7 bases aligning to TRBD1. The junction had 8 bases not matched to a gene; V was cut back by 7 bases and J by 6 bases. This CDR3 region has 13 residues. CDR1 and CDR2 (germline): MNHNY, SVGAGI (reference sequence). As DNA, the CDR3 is TGTGCCAGCACCCCCCGACAGGGCCATGGCTACACCTTC. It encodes CASTPRQGHGYTF.

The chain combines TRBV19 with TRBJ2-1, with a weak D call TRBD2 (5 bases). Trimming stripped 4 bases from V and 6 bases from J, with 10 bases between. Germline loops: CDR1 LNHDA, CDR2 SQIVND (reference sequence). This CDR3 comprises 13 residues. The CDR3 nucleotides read TGTGCCAGTAGTACCGGGGTAGGCAATGAGCAGTTCTTC. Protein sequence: CASSTGVGNEQFF.

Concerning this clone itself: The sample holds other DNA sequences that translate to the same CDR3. CDR3 loop: CASSLGQGGEKLFF. The DNA of the CDR3 is TGTGCCAGCAGTTTGGGACAGGGGGGCGAAAAACTGTTTTTT. The chain is built from TRBV28 and TRBJ1-4; 11 nucleotides match TRBD1. The CDR3 extends over 14 amino acids. V was clipped by 3 bases and J by 8 bases; unmatched bases: 2. CDR1 is MDHEN and CDR2 is SYDVKM in the germline V gene. The full variable domain, completed using reference TRBV28 and TRBJ1-4, is DVKVTQSSRYLVKRTGEKVFLECVQDMDHENMFWYRQDPGLGLRLIYFSYDVKMKEKGDIPEGYSVSREKKERFSLILESASTNQTSMYLCASSLGQGGEKLFFGSGTQLSVL.

The CDR3 region has the DNA TGTGCCACCAGCAGAGATGGCGGGGGGGTACACAATGAGCAGTTCTTC. Its translation is CATSRDGGGVHNEQFF. The rearrangement links TRBV15 to TRBJ2-1; 9 nucleotides line up with TRBD2. This CDR3 has 16 amino acids. The V gene's germline CDR1 is LNHNV and CDR2 YYDKDF (reference sequence). The ends lost 0 bases at V and 5 bases at J; junction bases unmatched: 5.

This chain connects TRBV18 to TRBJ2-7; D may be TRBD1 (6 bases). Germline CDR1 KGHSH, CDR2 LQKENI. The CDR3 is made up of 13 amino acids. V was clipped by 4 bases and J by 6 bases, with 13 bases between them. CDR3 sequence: CASSRQQGPEQYF. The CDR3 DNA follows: TGTGCCAGCTCACGACAACAGGGCCCCGAGCAGTACTTC. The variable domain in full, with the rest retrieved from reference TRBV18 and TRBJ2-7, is NAGVMQNPRHLVRRRGQEARLRCSPMKGHSHVYWYRQLPEEGLKFMVYLQKENIIDESGMPKERFSAEFPKEGPSILRIQQVVRGDSAAYFCASSRQQGPEQYFGPGTRLTVT.

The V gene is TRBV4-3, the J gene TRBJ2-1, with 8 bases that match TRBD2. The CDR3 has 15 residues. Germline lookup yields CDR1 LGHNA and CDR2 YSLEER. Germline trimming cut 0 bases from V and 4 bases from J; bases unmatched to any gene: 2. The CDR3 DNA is TGCGCCAGCAGCCAAGAGGCTAGCGGGTACAATGAGCAGTTCTTC. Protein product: CASSQEASGYNEQFF.

The DNA for the CDR3 is TGCGCCAGCAGCCAAGATGGGCCAGGGGTGGGTGAGACCCAGTACTTC. Protein product: CASSQDGPGVGETQYF. This chain joins TRBV4-3 and TRBJ2-5, with a possible D match to TRBD1 (6 bases). CDR1 is LGHNA, CDR2 YSLEER, per germline. The CDR3 is 16 amino acids. V was cut by 0 bases and J by 5 bases, with 16 bases left in between.

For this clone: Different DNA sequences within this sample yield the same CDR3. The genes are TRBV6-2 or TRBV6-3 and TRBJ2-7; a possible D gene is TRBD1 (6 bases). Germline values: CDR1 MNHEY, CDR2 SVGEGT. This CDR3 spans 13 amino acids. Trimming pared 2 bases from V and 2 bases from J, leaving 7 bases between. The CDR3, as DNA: TGTGCCAGCAGTTACGGGACAACCTACGAGCAGTACTTC. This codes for CASSYGTTYEQYF.

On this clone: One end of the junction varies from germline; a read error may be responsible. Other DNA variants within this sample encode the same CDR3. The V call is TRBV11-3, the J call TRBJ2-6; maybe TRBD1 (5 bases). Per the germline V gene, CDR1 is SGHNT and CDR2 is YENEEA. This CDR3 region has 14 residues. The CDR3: CASSLGSGANVLTF. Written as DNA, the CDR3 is TGTGCCAGCAGCTTAGGCTCTGGGGCCAACGTGCTGACTTTC.

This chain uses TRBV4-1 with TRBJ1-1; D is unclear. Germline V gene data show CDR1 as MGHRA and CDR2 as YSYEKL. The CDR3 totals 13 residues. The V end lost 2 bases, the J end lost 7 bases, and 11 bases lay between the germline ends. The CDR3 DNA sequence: TGCGCCAGCAGCCAAAGTGGACTTGGTGAAGCTTTCTTT. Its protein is CASSQSGLGEAFF.

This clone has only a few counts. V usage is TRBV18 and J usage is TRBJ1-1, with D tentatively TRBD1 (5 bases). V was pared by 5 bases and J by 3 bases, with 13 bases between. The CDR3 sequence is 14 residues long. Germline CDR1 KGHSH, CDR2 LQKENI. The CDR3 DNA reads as TGTGCCAGCTCAGGGACTCAAAGGGACACTGAAGCTTTCTTT. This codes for CASSGTQRDTEAFF.

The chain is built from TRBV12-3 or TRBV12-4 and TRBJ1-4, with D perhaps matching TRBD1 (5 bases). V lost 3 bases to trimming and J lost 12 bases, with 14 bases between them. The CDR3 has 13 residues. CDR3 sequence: CASSFFGEGELFF. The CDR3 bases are TGTGCCAGCAGTTTTTTCGGCGAAGGGGAACTGTTTTTT.

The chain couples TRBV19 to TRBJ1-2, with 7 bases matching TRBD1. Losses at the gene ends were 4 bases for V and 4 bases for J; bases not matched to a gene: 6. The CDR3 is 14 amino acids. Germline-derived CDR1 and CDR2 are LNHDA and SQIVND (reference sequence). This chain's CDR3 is CASSRDGTVYGYTF. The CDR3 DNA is TGTGCCAGTAGTAGGGACGGGACAGTCTATGGCTACACCTTC.

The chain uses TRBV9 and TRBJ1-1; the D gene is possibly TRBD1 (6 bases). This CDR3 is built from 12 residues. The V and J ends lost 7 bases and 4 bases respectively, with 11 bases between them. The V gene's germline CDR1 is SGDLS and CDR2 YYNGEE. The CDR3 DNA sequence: TGTGCCAGCGGGGGCTTGAGCACTGAAGCTTTCTTT. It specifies CASGGLSTEAFF.

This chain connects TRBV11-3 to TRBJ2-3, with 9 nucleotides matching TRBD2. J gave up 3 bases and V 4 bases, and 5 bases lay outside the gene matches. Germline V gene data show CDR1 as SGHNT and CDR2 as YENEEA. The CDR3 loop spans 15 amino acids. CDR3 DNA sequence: TGTGCCAGCAGCTCTAGCGGGGCGGGAACAGATACGCAGTATTTT. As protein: CASSSSGAGTDTQYF. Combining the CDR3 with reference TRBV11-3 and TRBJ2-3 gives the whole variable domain EAGVVQSPRYKIIEKKQPVAFWCNPISGHNTLYWYLQNLGQGPELLIRYENEEAVDDSQLPKDRFSAERLKGVDSTLKIQPAELGDSAVYLCASSSSGAGTDTQYFGPGTRLTVL.

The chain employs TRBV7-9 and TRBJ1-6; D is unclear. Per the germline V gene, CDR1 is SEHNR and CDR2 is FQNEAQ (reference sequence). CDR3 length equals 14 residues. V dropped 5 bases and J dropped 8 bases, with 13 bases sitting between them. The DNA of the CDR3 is TGTGCCAGCAGCCCCTTTATGGAGGATTCACCCCTCCACTTT. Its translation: CASSPFMEDSPLHF.

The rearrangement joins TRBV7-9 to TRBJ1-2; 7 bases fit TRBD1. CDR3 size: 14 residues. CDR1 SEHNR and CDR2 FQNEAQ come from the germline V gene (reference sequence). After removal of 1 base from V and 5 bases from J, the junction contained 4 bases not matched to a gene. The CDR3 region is CASSLEGAGYGYTF. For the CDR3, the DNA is TGTGCCAGCAGCTTAGAGGGGGCAGGGTATGGCTACACCTTC.

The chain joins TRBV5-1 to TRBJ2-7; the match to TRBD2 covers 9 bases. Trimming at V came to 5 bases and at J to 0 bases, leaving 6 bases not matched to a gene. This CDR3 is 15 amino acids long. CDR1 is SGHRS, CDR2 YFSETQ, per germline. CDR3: CASRFWTSASYEQYF. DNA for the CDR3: TGCGCCAGCAGGTTCTGGACTAGCGCCTCCTACGAGCAGTACTTC. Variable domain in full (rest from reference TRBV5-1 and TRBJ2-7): KAGVTQTPRYLIKTRGQQVTLSCSPISGHRSVSWYQQTPGQGLQFLFEYFSETQRNKGNFPGRFSGRQFSNSRSEMNVSTLELGDSALYLCASRFWTSASYEQYFGPGTRLTVT.

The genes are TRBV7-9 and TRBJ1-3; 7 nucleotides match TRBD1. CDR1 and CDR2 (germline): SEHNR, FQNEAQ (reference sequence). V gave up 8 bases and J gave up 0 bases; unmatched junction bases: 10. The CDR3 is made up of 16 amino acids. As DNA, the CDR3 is TGTGCCAGCGGACCGGACAGGCCCGGCTCTGGAAACACCATATATTTT. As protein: CASGPDRPGSGNTIYF.

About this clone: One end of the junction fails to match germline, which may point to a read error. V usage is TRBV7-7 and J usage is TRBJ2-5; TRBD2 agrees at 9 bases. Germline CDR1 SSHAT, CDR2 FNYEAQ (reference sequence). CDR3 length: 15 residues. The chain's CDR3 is CASSFASGTSETQYF. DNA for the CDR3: TGTGCTAGCAGCTTCGCTAGCGGGACTTCAGAGACCCAGTACTTC.

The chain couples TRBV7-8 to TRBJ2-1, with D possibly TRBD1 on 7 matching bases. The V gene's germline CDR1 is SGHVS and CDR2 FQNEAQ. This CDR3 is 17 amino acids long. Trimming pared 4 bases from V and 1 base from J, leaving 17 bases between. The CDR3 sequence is CASSSRGAGGSYNEQFF. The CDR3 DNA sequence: TGTGCCAGCAGCTCACGCGGGGCAGGGGGTTCCTACAATGAGCAGTTCTTC.

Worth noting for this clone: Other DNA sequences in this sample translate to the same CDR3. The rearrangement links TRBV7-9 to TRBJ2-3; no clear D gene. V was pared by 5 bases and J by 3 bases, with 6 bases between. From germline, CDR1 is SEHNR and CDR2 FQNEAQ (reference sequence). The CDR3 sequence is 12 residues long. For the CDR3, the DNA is TGTGCCAGCAGCCCCTCGACAGATACGCAGTATTTT. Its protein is CASSPSTDTQYF.

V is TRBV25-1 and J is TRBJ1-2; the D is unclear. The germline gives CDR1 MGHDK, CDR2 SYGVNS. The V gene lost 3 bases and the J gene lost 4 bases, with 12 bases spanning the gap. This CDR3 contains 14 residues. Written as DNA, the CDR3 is TGTGCCAGCAGTGAGGCAGGCCCTCCCTATGGCTACACCTTC. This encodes CASSEAGPPYGYTF.